One and the same sample provided the 10 T cell receptor beta chains below, sequenced in a study of vaccination and CD4 T cells after COVID-19. The assay that was used to sequence DNA from cultured CD4+ T cells was the Oncomine TCR Beta short-read assay. Each CDR3 protein is one row after TCRdb ran MiXCR on the PCR reads. The table shows approximately 25,000 distinct CDR3 sequences, with around 62% occurring only once. The antigens these receptors bind are not known. As for treatment: roughly ten-day PBMC culture with coronavirus spike peptide pools or control peptides (ViraFEST assay). The specimen was CD4+ T cells from blood, cultured in vitro. The receptor source for this set is a human donor who had recovered from COVID-19.

J is TRBJ2-5 and V is TRBV24-1; D is undetermined. The CDR3 covers 15 residues. CDR1 is KGHDR, CDR2 SFDVKD, per germline. The germline V and J ends were trimmed by 0 bases and 4 bases, with 11 bases remaining between them. CDR3 loop: CATSDLQGRGETQYF. The CDR3 region has the DNA TGTGCCACCAGTGATTTGCAAGGCAGAGGAGAGACCCAGTACTTC.

This clonotype was seen a few times. The chain combines TRBV19 with TRBJ1-6, with D perhaps matching TRBD1 (5 bases). CDR3 length: 17 amino acids. V lost 5 bases, J lost 9 bases, and 23 bases lay in between. Germline V gene lookup returns CDR1 LNHDA and CDR2 SQIVND (reference sequence). The CDR3 sequence is CASSLSMRGDAISPLHF. The CDR3 DNA follows: TGTGCCAGTAGTTTATCGATGAGGGGAGATGCCATTTCACCCCTCCACTTT.

This clonotype has more than one count but fewer than ten. The chain recombines TRBV2 with TRBJ2-2; D ambiguous. The length of the CDR3 is 12 residues. V shed 7 bases and J shed 3 bases, with 6 bases lying between them. Germline CDR1 is SNHLY and CDR2 is FYNNEI. CDR3 protein: CASTWDTGELFF. CDR3 coding DNA: TGTGCCAGCACATGGGACACCGGGGAGCTGTTTTTT. Full variable domain (remainder filled in from reference TRBV2 and TRBJ2-2): EPEVTQTPSHQVTQMGQEVILRCVPISNHLYFYWYRQILGQKVEFLVSFYNNEISEKSEIFDDQFSVERPDGSNFTLKIRSTKLEDSAMYFCASTWDTGELFFGEGSRLTVL.

This clonotype was picked up a small number of times. The chain combines TRBV16 with TRBJ1-1, with D perhaps matching TRBD1 (5 bases). CDR3 length: 14 residues. Between the trimmed V and J ends, which lost 2 bases and 4 bases, there was a span of 11 bases. The germline V gene encodes CDR1 KGHSY and CDR2 FQNENV. The CDR3 loop is CASSQGPGPTEAFF. For the CDR3, the DNA is TGTGCCAGCAGCCAAGGGCCAGGGCCCACTGAAGCTTTCTTT. The full variable domain, with the rest looked up from reference TRBV16 and TRBJ1-1, is GEEVAQTPKHLVRGEGQKAKLYCAPIKGHSYVFWYQQVLKNEFKFLISFQNENVFDETGMPKERFSAKCLPNSPCSLEIQATKLEDSAVYFCASSQGPGPTEAFFGQGTRLTVV.

This chain joins TRBV6-5 and TRBJ2-7, with 9 nucleotides matching TRBD1. V gave up 4 bases and J gave up 1 base; unmatched junction bases: 5. The CDR3 contains 15 residues. Germline assignment: CDR1 MNHEY and CDR2 SVGAGI. In nucleotides, the CDR3 is TGTGCCAGCAGTTCACCCGGGACAGGGTCCTACGAGCAGTACTTC. It translates to CASSSPGTGSYEQYF.

CDR3 protein: CASSLWGAGNTGELFF. The CDR3 region has the DNA TGTGCCAGCAGTTTGTGGGGGGCCGGGAACACCGGGGAGCTGTTTTTT. The rearrangement links TRBV27 to TRBJ2-2; TRBD1 or TRBD2 may be the D gene (6 bases each). The germline gives CDR1 MNHEY, CDR2 SMNVEV (reference sequence). The CDR3 runs to 16 residues. V lost 3 bases and J 1 base, leaving 12 bases between the germline ends.

The J gene is TRBJ1-2, the V gene TRBV6-1; TRBD1 matches at 8 bases. V dropped 6 bases and J dropped 3; count of bases not matched to a gene: 6. This CDR3 has 14 amino acids. Germline values: CDR1 MNHNS, CDR2 SASEGT. CDR3 sequence reads: CASRRTGRDYGYTF. For the CDR3, the DNA is TGTGCCAGCAGGAGGACAGGGCGCGACTATGGCTACACCTTC.

The rearrangement links TRBV6-1 to TRBJ2-2, with TRBD2 matching over 9 bases. Trimming at V came to 6 bases and at J to 5 bases, leaving 10 bases not matched to a gene. Germline CDR1 is MNHNS and CDR2 is SASEGT. The CDR3 loop spans 16 amino acids. The CDR3: CASRPPGLARTGELFF. The CDR3 DNA is TGTGCCAGCAGACCCCCCGGACTAGCGCGAACCGGGGAGCTGTTTTTT.

The gene calls are TRBV5-4 and TRBJ2-7, with 10 bases fitting TRBD2. Germline-derived CDR1 and CDR2 are SGHNT and YYREEE (reference sequence). After removal of 1 base from V and 0 bases from J, the junction contained 4 bases not matched to a gene. The CDR3 length is 16 residues. The CDR3 coding sequence is TGTGCCAGCAGCTTGCTTAGCGGGAGGAGCTCCTACGAGCAGTACTTC. Protein product: CASSLLSGRSSYEQYF.

The chain recombines TRBV6-2 or TRBV6-3 with TRBJ2-2; tentative D call: TRBD2 (5 bases). The germline CDR1 and CDR2 sequences are MNHEY and SVGEGT. V lost 2 bases and J 7 bases, leaving 8 bases between the germline ends. CDR3 length: 13 amino acids. CDR3 nucleotide sequence: TGTGCCAGCAGTTACGTGGGAGTCGGGGAGCTGTTTTTT. Translating it yields CASSYVGVGELFF.